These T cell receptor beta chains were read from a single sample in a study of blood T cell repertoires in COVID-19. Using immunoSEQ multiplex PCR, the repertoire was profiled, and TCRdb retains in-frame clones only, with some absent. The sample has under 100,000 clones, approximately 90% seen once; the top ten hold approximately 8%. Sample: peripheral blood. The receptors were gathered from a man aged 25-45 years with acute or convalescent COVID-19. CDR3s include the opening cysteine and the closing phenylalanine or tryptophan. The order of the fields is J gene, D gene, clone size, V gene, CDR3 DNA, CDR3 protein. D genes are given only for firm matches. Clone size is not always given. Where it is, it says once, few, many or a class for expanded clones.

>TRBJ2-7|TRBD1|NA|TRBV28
TGTGCCAGCAGATTATCCGGGACAGTGACCTACGAGCAGTACTTC
CASRLSGTVTYEQYF
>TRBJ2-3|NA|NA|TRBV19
TGTGCCAGTAGTATTGGTGGGCAGACAGATACGCAGTATTTT
CASSIGGQTDTQYF
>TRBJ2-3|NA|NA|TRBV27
TGTGCCAGCGCGACTAGCACAGATACGCAGTATTTT
CASATSTDTQYF
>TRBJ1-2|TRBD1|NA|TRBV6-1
TGTGCCAGCAGTGAAGGAATTTGGGACAGGGGCTATGGCTACACCTTC
CASSEGIWDRGYGYTF
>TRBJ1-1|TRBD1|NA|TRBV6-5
TGTGCCAGCAGGACCCATCCGACAGGGTTCACTGAAGCTTTCTTT
CASRTHPTGFTEAFF
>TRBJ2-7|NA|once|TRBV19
TGTGCCAGTAGTAACCCGGGCTACGAGCAGTACTTC
CASSNPGYEQYF
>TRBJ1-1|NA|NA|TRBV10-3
TGTGCCATCAGTGATCCCGGGATGGGGGCCACTGAAGCTTTCTTT
CAISDPGMGATEAFF
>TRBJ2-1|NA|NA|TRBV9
TGTGCCAGCAGCGCCGGTGGTAGCTCCTACAATGAGCAGTTCTTC
CASSAGGSSYNEQFF
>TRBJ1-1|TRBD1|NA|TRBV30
TGTGCCTGGAAACAGGGGGCTGGTACTGAAGCTTTCTTT
CAWKQGAGTEAFF
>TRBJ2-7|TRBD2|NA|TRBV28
TGTGCCAGCAGAATCGGGACTAGCGGGAGCTCCTACGAGCAGTACTTC
CASRIGTSGSSYEQYF
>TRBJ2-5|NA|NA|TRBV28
TGTGCCAGCAGTTCTTTCTTCGGGGACACCCTAGGGGAGACCCAGTACTTC
CASSSFFGDTLGETQYF
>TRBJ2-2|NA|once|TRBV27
TGTGCCAGCAGCCACAACACGAACACCGGGGAGCTGTTTTTT
CASSHNTNTGELFF
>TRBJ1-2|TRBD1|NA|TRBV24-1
TGTGCCACCAGTGATTCGGGGACAGGAAACTATGGCTACACCTTC
CATSDSGTGNYGYTF
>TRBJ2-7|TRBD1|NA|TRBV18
TGTGCCAGCTCACCAGAGACAGGGGACTACGAGCAGTACTTC
CASSPETGDYEQYF
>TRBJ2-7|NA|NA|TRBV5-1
TGCGCCAGCAGCTTGGTGGTACAGCCTTACGAGCAGTACTTC
CASSLVVQPYEQYF
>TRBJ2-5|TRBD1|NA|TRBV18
TGTGCCAGCTCAGACAGGGGGCTAGAGACCCAGTACTTC
CASSDRGLETQYF
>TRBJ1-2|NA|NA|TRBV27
TGTGCCAGCAGTTCCCCACTGCGCCAGGGCCACTATGGCTACACCTTC
CASSSPLRQGHYGYTF
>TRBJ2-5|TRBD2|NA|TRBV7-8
TGTGCCAGCAGCTTAGTTACTTTTAGCGGGAGGGAGACCCAGTACTTC
CASSLVTFSGRETQYF
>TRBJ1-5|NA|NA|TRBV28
TGTGCCAGCACACAGACCGATCAGCCCCAGCATTTT
CASTQTDQPQHF
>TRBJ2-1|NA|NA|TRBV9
TGTGCCAGCAGCGTTGACACTCCCCGCAGGAATGAGCAGTTCTTC
CASSVDTPRRNEQFF
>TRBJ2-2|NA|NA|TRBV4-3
TGCGCCAGCAGCCAGGGGGCCGCGAACACCGGGGAGCTGTTTTTT
CASSQGAANTGELFF
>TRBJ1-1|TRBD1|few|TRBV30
TGTGCCTGGAGTGTATTACAGGGGGCGGGGGCTTTCTTT
CAWSVLQGAGAFF
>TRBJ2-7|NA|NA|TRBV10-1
TGCGCCAGCAGCCTCGATCAGAACGTTTACGAGCAGTACTTC
CASSLDQNVYEQYF
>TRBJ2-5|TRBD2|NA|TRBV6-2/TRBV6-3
TGTGCCAGCAGTCGGACTAGCGGAGGGGCGGCGACCCAGTACTTC
CASSRTSGGAATQYF
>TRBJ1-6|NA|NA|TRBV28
TGTGCCAGCAGCGATAATTCACCCCTCCACTTT
CASSDNSPLHF
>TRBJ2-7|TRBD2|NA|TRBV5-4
TGTGCCAGCAGTCGGACTAGCGGGAGTTCCTACGAGCAGTACTTC
CASSRTSGSSYEQYF
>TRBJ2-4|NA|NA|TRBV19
TGTGCCAGTAGTATTCCAGGGTCTAAAAACATTCAGTACTTC
CASSIPGSKNIQYF
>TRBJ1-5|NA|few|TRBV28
TGTGCCAGTTCTCAGGGGAGCAATCAGCCCCAGCATTTT
CASSQGSNQPQHF
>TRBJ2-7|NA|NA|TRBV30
TGTGCCTGGATGGACACTTACGAGCAGTACTTC
CAWMDTYEQYF
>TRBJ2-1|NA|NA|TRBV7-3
TGTGCCAGCAGCTTAACGTTTGACAGGCCCAATGAGCAGTTCTTC
CASSLTFDRPNEQFF
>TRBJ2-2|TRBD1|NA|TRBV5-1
TGCGCCAGCAGCCCTGGACAGGGGGGGACCAACACCGGGGAGCTGTTTTTT
CASSPGQGGTNTGELFF
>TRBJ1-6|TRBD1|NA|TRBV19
TGTGCCAGTAGTAGGCAGGGGGCGTCGAGCTCCTATAATTCACCCCTCCACTTT
CASSRQGASSSYNSPLHF
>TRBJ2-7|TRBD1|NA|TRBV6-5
TGTGCCAGCGGGTCCCCGGACAGGGCCGACTACGAGCAGTACTTC
CASGSPDRADYEQYF
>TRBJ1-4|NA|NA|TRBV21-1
TGTGCCAGACCCCAGGGAGGTGTTGAAAAACTGTTTTTT
CARPQGGVEKLFF
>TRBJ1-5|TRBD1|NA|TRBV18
TGTGCCAGCTCACGGGGACAGAGCAATCAGCCCCAGCATTTT
CASSRGQSNQPQHF
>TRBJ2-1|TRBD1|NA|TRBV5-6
TGTGCCAGCAGCTTCGGGACAGCTGCGGGTGAGCAGTTCTTC
CASSFGTAAGEQFF
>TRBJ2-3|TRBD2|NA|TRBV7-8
TGTGCCAGCAGCTTAGGTCTAGCGGGAACCACGACCAATACGCAGTATTTT
CASSLGLAGTTTNTQYF
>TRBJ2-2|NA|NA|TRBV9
TGTGCCAGCAGCGTAGTAGGGGGAGGGCCCGCGAACACCGGGGAGCTGTTTTTT
CASSVVGGGPANTGELFF
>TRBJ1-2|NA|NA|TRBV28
TGTGCCAGCAGCCCAGCGGGCGGGGGATATGGCTACACCTTC
CASSPAGGGYGYTF
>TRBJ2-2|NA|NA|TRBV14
TGTGCCAGCAGCCAAGTTGGACAGATCACCGGGGAGCTGTTTTTT
CASSQVGQITGELFF
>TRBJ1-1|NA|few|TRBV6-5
TGTGCCAGCAACGCCAGGGACCGCGGGAATGAAGCTTTCTTT
CASNARDRGNEAFF
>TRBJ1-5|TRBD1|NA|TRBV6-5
TGTGCCAGCAGTCACAGGGGGCATCAGCCCCAGCATTTT
CASSHRGHQPQHF
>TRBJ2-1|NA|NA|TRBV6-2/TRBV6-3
TGTGCCAGCAGTTACAGGTCGGATTCCGGGTATGAGCAGTTCTTC
CASSYRSDSGYEQFF
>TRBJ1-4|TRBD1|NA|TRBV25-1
TGTGCCAGCAGTGGGAAACAGGGGGAAAGTGAAAAACTGTTTTTT
CASSGKQGESEKLFF
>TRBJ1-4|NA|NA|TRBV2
TGTGCCAGCATTTCGGGGGAGCCTAATGAAAAACTGTTTTTT
CASISGEPNEKLFF
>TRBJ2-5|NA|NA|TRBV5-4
TGTGCCAGCAGCTTGAGGACAGATCAAGAGACCCAGTACTTC
CASSLRTDQETQYF
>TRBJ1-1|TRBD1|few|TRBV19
TGTGCCAGTAGTAAACAGGGGGTGAACACTGAAGCTTTCTTT
CASSKQGVNTEAFF
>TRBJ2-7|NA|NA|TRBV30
TGTGCCTGGAGTAAAGAGAGGGCCGAGCAGTACTTC
CAWSKERAEQYF
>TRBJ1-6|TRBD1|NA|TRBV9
TGTGCCAGCAGCGAACTTGACAGGGCTGTACTGAATTCACCCCTCCACTTT
CASSELDRAVLNSPLHF
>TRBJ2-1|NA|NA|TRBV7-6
TGTGCCAGCAGCTTAGTAGATTATGAGCAGTTCTTC
CASSLVDYEQFF
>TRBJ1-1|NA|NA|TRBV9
TGTGCCAGCAGCGTGGGGGGGCTTGGAACAACTGAAGCTTTCTTT
CASSVGGLGTTEAFF
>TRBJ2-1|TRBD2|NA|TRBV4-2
TGTGCCAGCAGCCCGCAGGGACTAGCTGTCGATGAGCAGTTCTTC
CASSPQGLAVDEQFF
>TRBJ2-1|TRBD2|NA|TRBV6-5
TGTGCCAGCAGCATGACTAGCGGGAGATACAATGAGCAGTTCTTC
CASSMTSGRYNEQFF
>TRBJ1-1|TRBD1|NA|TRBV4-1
TGCGCCAGCAGCCACGGACAGGCACGCTATCCTGAAGCTTTCTTT
CASSHGQARYPEAFF
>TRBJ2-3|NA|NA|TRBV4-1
TGCGCCAGCAGCCAAAGGACAGCCTGGGATACGCAGTATTTT
CASSQRTAWDTQYF